The sequence of this T cell receptor (beta chain) was determined in a study of T-cell memory formation after mild COVID-19. TCRdb called the 5' RACE reads again in MiXCR, with one record for every CDR3 protein. The sample lists hundreds of thousands of distinct CDR3 sequences; 15% to 20% were seen once. After removal of 1 base from V and 6 bases from J, the junction contained 8 bases not matched to a gene. Germline values: CDR1 LGHNA, CDR2 YNFKEQ. This CDR3 comprises 16 residues. The table lists this clonotype with a few counts. The clonotype was recovered from an adult woman who had mild COVID-19 (a few samples of this study predate the infection). Cell type and time point are not known. The chain couples TRBV4-2 to TRBJ2-3, with 9 nucleotides matching TRBD2. Sequencing used PBMCs or a T cell subset sorted from them (not recorded which). The CDR3 sequence: CASSQAGGGVRDTQYF. DNA for the CDR3: TGTGCCAGCAGCCAAGCCGGCGGGGGGGTCAGGGATACGCAGTATTTT.